The T cell receptor beta chain under discussion was sequenced for a study of T cells in Graves' hyperthyroidism and ophthalmopathy. The CDR3 regions of TCR beta were amplified from RNA transcripts. HTBI primers were the set used in a first-round RT-PCR of the TCR CDR3. TCRdb ran MiXCR on the multiplex PCR reads and lists one entry per CDR3 protein. Counted here are approximately 870,000 distinct CDR3 sequences, around 39% occurring once; the ten biggest clones make up about 9%. Trimming at V came to 6 bases and at J to 6 bases, leaving 9 bases not matched to a gene. The CDR3 extends over 15 amino acids. Germline assignment: CDR1 SGHTA and CDR2 FQGNSA.

Sequences were obtained from blood. The gene calls are TRBV7-2 and TRBJ1-3, with 9 bases identical to TRBD1. The TCR originated in a man between 18 and 29 years old with Graves' hyperthyroidism. The CDR3 sequence: CASSSGQGPLNTIYF. Written as DNA, the CDR3 is TGTGCCAGCAGTTCGGGACAGGGTCCCTTAAACACCATATATTTT.